The entry below describes one T cell receptor (beta chain). Its specificity is unknown. The data are from a study of CD8 T cells in Susac syndrome. Study results and caveats: The CD4+ T cell repertoires from Susac syndrome exhibited no clonal expansion.

With random hexamers, about 0.5 to 1 ug RNA was reverse transcribed. TCRdb reanalysed the immunoSEQ multiplex PCR reads using MiXCR and keeps one entry per CDR3 protein. This table holds under 300,000 distinct CDR3 sequences, almost 97% found once. The CDR3 has 13 amino acids. Germline V gene lookup returns CDR1 KGHDR and CDR2 SFDVKD. The germline V and J ends were trimmed by 5 bases and 5 bases, with 11 bases remaining between them. The chain has TRBV24-1 and TRBJ1-1; D uncertain. This TCR derives from a human donor with Susac syndrome. Sequencing used CD4+ T cells from PBMCs. CDR3 in amino acids: CATSGQLGTEAFF. The CDR3 DNA reads TGTGCCACCAGTGGCCAGCTGGGGACTGAAGCTTTCTTT.